Below, 30 T cell receptor beta chains from the same sample are listed, as sequenced in a study of cytomegalovirus exposure and HLA in healthy donors. Amplification used 60 Vbeta primers and 13 Jbeta primers. Libraries were prepared by immunoSEQ multiplex PCR; TCRdb keeps only in-frame clonotypes and omits some of them. The table records 100,000 to 150,000 clones, 74% of them present only once. Sequenced: PBMCs. The receptor set was obtained from a woman in her fifties or sixties in good health and CMV-seropositive.

The chain has TRBV29-1 and TRBJ2-2; 7 nucleotides agree with TRBD1. The length of the CDR3 is 14 residues. The germline V gene has CDR1 SQVTM and CDR2 ANQGSEA. V lost 6 bases and J lost 3; bases outside the gene matches: 7. CDR3 loop: CSVPWQGDTGELFF. For the CDR3, the DNA is TGCAGCGTCCCCTGGCAGGGGGACACCGGGGAGCTGTTTTTT.

This chain joins TRBV30 and TRBJ1-5; 7 bases are a match to TRBD1. The CDR3 totals 13 residues. CDR1 is GTSNPN and CDR2 is SVGIG in the germline V gene (reference sequence). Losses at the gene ends were 1 base for V and 9 bases for J; bases not matched to a gene: 6. CDR3 nucleotides: TGTGCCTGGAGTGGGGACAGCAACCCGCCCCAGCATTTT. The encoded protein is CAWSGDSNPPQHF. Filled out from reference TRBV30 and TRBJ1-5, the complete variable domain reads SQTIHQWPATLVQPVGSPLSLECTVEGTSNPNLYWYRQAAGRGLQLLFYSVGIGQISSEVPQNLSASRPQDRQFILSSKKLLLSDSGFYLCAWSGDSNPPQHFGDGTRLSIL.

This clone was observed once. The chain recombines TRBV9 with TRBJ1-3; 9 bases are shared with TRBD1. This CDR3 spans 16 amino acids. Germline V gene data show CDR1 as SGDLS and CDR2 as YYNGEE. Germline trimming cut 4 bases from V and 3 bases from J; bases unmatched to any gene: 8. The CDR3 loop is CASSMTGGVFGNTIYF. The CDR3 nucleotides read TGTGCCAGCAGCATGACAGGGGGGGTCTTTGGAAACACCATATATTTT. Combining the CDR3 with reference TRBV9 and TRBJ1-3 gives the whole variable domain DSGVTQTPKHLITATGQRVTLRCSPRSGDLSVYWYQQSLDQGLQFLIQYYNGEERAKGNILERFSAQQFPDLHSELNLSSLELGDSALYFCASSMTGGVFGNTIYFGEGSWLTVV.

The table lists this clone with a count of one. This chain links TRBV10-2 with TRBJ1-2; TRBD1 matches at 8 bases. This CDR3 is built from 17 residues. V shed 6 bases, J shed 4 bases, and the junction held 16 bases outside the gene matches. The germline CDR1 and CDR2 sequences are WSHSY and SAAADI. The CDR3 sequence: CASSTGQGRRKAYGYTF. DNA of the CDR3: TGCGCCAGCAGCACAGGACAGGGAAGGCGAAAGGCCTATGGCTACACCTTC.

The chain recombines TRBV5-4 with TRBJ2-1; 8 nucleotides match TRBD2. Trimming at V came to 5 bases and at J to 11 bases, leaving 9 bases not matched to a gene. The CDR3 is 13 residues long. Looked up from germline, CDR1 is SGHNT and CDR2 is YYREEE (reference sequence). CDR3 in amino acids: CASRSGGEDKQFF. The CDR3 bases are TGTGCCAGCAGGTCGGGGGGGGAAGACAAGCAGTTCTTC. Complete variable domain (other parts from reference TRBV5-4 and TRBJ2-1): ETGVTQSPTHLIKTRGQQVTLRCSSQSGHNTVSWYQQALGQGPQFIFQYYREEENGRGNFPPRFSGLQFPNYSSELNVNALELDDSALYLCASRSGGEDKQFFGPGTRLTVL.

The chain links TRBV27 to TRBJ1-2, with D tentatively TRBD1 (5 bases). CDR1 is MNHEY, CDR2 SMNVEV, per germline (reference sequence). CDR3 length: 13 residues. The germline V and J ends were trimmed by 3 bases and 5 bases, with 10 bases remaining between them. The CDR3 bases are TGTGCCAGCAGTTTTCAGGGTGGTTATGGCTACACCTTC. Its translation: CASSFQGGYGYTF.

V is TRBV9 and J is TRBJ2-7; 10 positions match TRBD1. This CDR3 contains 14 residues. CDR1 SGDLS and CDR2 YYNGEE come from the germline V gene. The J segment lost 4 bases and the V segment lost 4 bases, leaving 5 bases of the junction unmatched. The CDR3 sequence is CASSRGQGQYEQYF. Here the CDR3 DNA reads TGTGCCAGCAGCAGGGGACAGGGGCAGTACGAGCAGTACTTC.

This chain uses TRBV27 with TRBJ1-5, with D maybe TRBD1 (6 bases). Germline values: CDR1 MNHEY, CDR2 SMNVEV (reference sequence). This CDR3 is 15 amino acids long. Trimming stripped 6 bases from V and 7 bases from J, with 19 bases between. The DNA for the CDR3 is TGTGCCAGCAGCTCTCCTCAGGGGTGGGAGCAGCCCCAGCATTTT. Encoded protein: CASSSPQGWEQPQHF.

The chain couples TRBV5-1 to TRBJ1-2; tentative D call: TRBD1 (5 bases). The V gene lost 4 bases and the J gene lost 7 bases, with 11 bases spanning the gap. The length of the CDR3 is 12 residues. CDR1 and CDR2 from the germline V gene are SGHRS and YFSETQ. Here the CDR3 reads CASSSGGGGYTF. The CDR3 DNA reads as TGCGCCAGCAGCAGCGGGGGTGGTGGCTACACCTTC.

In nucleotides, the CDR3 is TGTGCCAGCAGTGCAACTACCACCGGGGAGCTGTTTTTT. Translated, it gives CASSATTTGELFF. The V call is TRBV25-1, the J call TRBJ2-2; D call uncertain. Trimming shortened V by 4 bases and J by 4 bases, and 7 bases separated the two germline ends. Germline CDR1 is MGHDK and CDR2 is SYGVNS. The CDR3 has 13 residues.

This clone was found once. The chain employs TRBV6-1 and TRBJ2-5, with D possibly matching TRBD2 (6 bases). CDR1 and CDR2 (germline): MNHNS, SASEGT. The germline V and J ends were trimmed by 6 bases and 2 bases, with 13 bases remaining between them. CDR3 size: 14 residues. CDR3 region: CASRGGRGQETQYF. CDR3 nucleotides: TGTGCCAGCAGGGGGGGACGGGGGCAAGAGACCCAGTACTTC.

This clone was observed a handful of times. The genes are TRBV11-3 and TRBJ2-3, with 8 bases that match TRBD2. This CDR3 comprises 16 residues. V gave up 5 bases and J gave up 2 bases; unmatched junction bases: 9. Germline CDR1 SGHNT, CDR2 YENEEA. The CDR3 region is CASSKERGPYTDTQYF. The CDR3 coding sequence is TGTGCCAGCAGCAAGGAGCGGGGGCCTTACACAGATACGCAGTATTTT.

This chain joins TRBV18 and TRBJ1-2, with D possibly TRBD1 on 5 matching bases. The ends were cut back, 0 bases at V and 1 base at J, with 9 bases in the middle. Germline CDR1 reads KGHSH; CDR2 reads LQKENI. The CDR3 is made up of 15 amino acids. In DNA form, the CDR3 reads TGTGCCAGCTCACCACCCGACAGATTTAACTATGGCTACACCTTC. Its protein is CASSPPDRFNYGYTF.

The chain combines TRBV7-2 with TRBJ1-6, with D possibly matching TRBD1 (5 bases). The V gene's germline CDR1 is SGHTA and CDR2 FQGNSA. CDR3 length equals 14 residues. V was cut by 0 bases and J by 11 bases, with 11 bases left in between. The CDR3: CASSLAMGPAPLHF. In DNA form, the CDR3 reads TGTGCCAGCAGCTTAGCTATGGGGCCGGCACCCCTCCACTTT. Based on the CDR3 plus reference TRBV7-2 and TRBJ1-6, the full variable domain is GAGVSQSPSNKVTEKGKDVELRCDPISGHTALYWYRQSLGQGLEFLIYFQGNSAPDKSGLPSDRFSAERTGGSVSTLTIQRTQQEDSAVYLCASSLAMGPAPLHFGNGTRLTVT.

By its share, this clone is medium-sized. This rearrangement joins TRBV28 to TRBJ2-5, with a possible D match to TRBD2 (7 bases). Trimming removed 7 bases at V and 4 bases at J, with 13 bases between. CDR3 length: 13 amino acids. The germline V gene encodes CDR1 MDHEN and CDR2 SYDVKM. The CDR3 bases are TGTGCCAGCAAGGGAGGGGGGGGAGAGACCCAGTACTTC. Protein sequence: CASKGGGGETQYF.

In this sample, this clone turned up a few times. The V and J genes are TRBV9 and TRBJ2-7, with 8 bases fitting TRBD2. V shed 4 bases and J 1 base; nucleotides not matched to a gene: 4. Germline lookup yields CDR1 SGDLS and CDR2 YYNGEE. The CDR3 runs to 14 residues. The CDR3 DNA follows: TGTGCCAGCAGCCCCGGGGGGGTGTCCTACGAGCAGTACTTC. It encodes CASSPGGVSYEQYF.

This rearrangement joins TRBV18 to TRBJ1-6; D may be TRBD1 (5 bases). The CDR3 spans 13 residues. V lost 6 bases, J lost 9 bases, and 12 bases lay in between. Germline CDR1 KGHSH, CDR2 LQKENI. The CDR3 DNA reads TGTGCCAGCTCCGGGGGATCCGGTTCACCCCTCCACTTT. The encoded protein is CASSGGSGSPLHF. The full variable domain, its missing parts supplied by reference TRBV18 and TRBJ1-6, is NAGVMQNPRHLVRRRGQEARLRCSPMKGHSHVYWYRQLPEEGLKFMVYLQKENIIDESGMPKERFSAEFPKEGPSILRIQQVVRGDSAAYFCASSGGSGSPLHFGNGTRLTVT.

This rearrangement joins TRBV5-4 to TRBJ2-1, with 9 bases identical to TRBD2. Germline lookup yields CDR1 SGHNT and CDR2 YYREEE (reference sequence). The length of the CDR3 is 16 residues. J was trimmed by 2 bases and V by 1 base; bases with no gene match: 4. The CDR3 nucleotides are TGTGCCAGCAGCTTGAAGGGACTAGCTCCCTACAATGAGCAGTTCTTC. Encoded protein: CASSLKGLAPYNEQFF. The complete variable domain, with remaining parts taken from reference TRBV5-4 and TRBJ2-1, reads ETGVTQSPTHLIKTRGQQVTLRCSSQSGHNTVSWYQQALGQGPQFIFQYYREEENGRGNFPPRFSGLQFPNYSSELNVNALELDDSALYLCASSLKGLAPYNEQFFGPGTRLTVL.

The genes are TRBV6-6 and TRBJ2-2; D might be TRBD2 (5 bases). The V gene lost 2 bases and the J gene lost 4 bases, with 11 bases spanning the gap. Looked up from germline, CDR1 is MNHNY and CDR2 is SVGAGI (reference sequence). CDR3 length: 15 residues. The CDR3 is CASSYTGEPTGELFF. CDR3 sequence (DNA): TGTGCCAGCAGTTACACCGGGGAACCCACCGGGGAGCTGTTTTTT.

CDR3 in DNA: TGTGCCAGCTCACCTAGTCGAGTCAATGAGCAGTTCTTC. Protein product: CASSPSRVNEQFF. The rearrangement links TRBV18 to TRBJ2-1; D gene unclear. Per the germline V gene, CDR1 is KGHSH and CDR2 is LQKENI. CDR3 size: 13 residues. Trimming took off 3 bases at V and 6 bases at J, with 9 bases between the two ends.

This clone was seen only once. V gene TRBV7-9 combines with J gene TRBJ2-2, with TRBD1 matching over 9 bases. V trimming: 5 bases; J trimming: 2 bases; junction bases outside the gene matches: 9. Germline CDR1 reads SEHNR; CDR2 reads FQNEAQ (reference sequence). The CDR3 contains 17 residues. Written as DNA, the CDR3 is TGTGCCAGCAGCCCAGGAAGACAGGGGGTAAACACCGGGGAGCTGTTTTTT. Its protein product is CASSPGRQGVNTGELFF.

This clone has a single count. The chain links TRBV30 to TRBJ1-4; no reliable D call. The CDR3 length is 15 residues. The V gene lost 0 bases and the J gene lost 0 bases, with 8 bases spanning the gap. Germline V lookup: CDR1 GTSNPN, CDR2 SVGIG (reference sequence). CDR3 region: CAWSVGSPTNEKLFF. DNA of the CDR3: TGTGCCTGGAGTGTAGGGAGTCCAACTAATGAAAAACTGTTTTTT.

There are a few counts of this clone. This chain uses TRBV9 with TRBJ2-3; 8 nucleotides agree with TRBD2. Per the germline V gene, CDR1 is SGDLS and CDR2 is YYNGEE. With V trimmed by 4 bases and J by 1 base, 8 bases remained unmatched. This CDR3 is 16 amino acids long. CDR3 nucleotide sequence: TGTGCCAGCAGCCAACTTCTAGCGGGTCGCACAGATACGCAGTATTTT. It codes for CASSQLLAGRTDTQYF.

The chain couples TRBV4-1 to TRBJ2-3, with a possible D match to TRBD1 (6 bases). Germline V gene lookup returns CDR1 MGHRA and CDR2 YSYEKL. V was cut by 2 bases and J by 4 bases, with 13 bases left in between. This CDR3 spans 15 amino acids. The CDR3 nucleotides are TGCGCCAGCAGCCAACGAGGGGCAGGGGCAGATACGCAGTATTTT. Translated, it gives CASSQRGAGADTQYF.

The rearrangement links TRBV5-1 to TRBJ1-2, with a possible D match to TRBD1 (6 bases). The CDR3 contains 16 residues. The germline gives CDR1 SGHRS, CDR2 YFSETQ. V lost 3 bases and J lost 2, with 17 bases in between. The CDR3 loop reads CASSWVARGSNYGYTF. For the CDR3, the DNA is TGCGCCAGCAGCTGGGTCGCCAGGGGATCAAACTATGGCTACACCTTC.

The chain couples TRBV5-4 to TRBJ2-1; D not certain. Germline V lookup: CDR1 SGHNT, CDR2 YYREEE (reference sequence). The CDR3 loop spans 15 amino acids. The germline V and J ends were trimmed by 0 bases and 5 bases, with 12 bases remaining between them. CDR3 sequence: CASSLATDPHNEQFF. CDR3 nucleotide sequence: TGTGCCAGCAGCTTGGCCACAGACCCACACAATGAGCAGTTCTTC.

The chain combines TRBV13 with TRBJ1-3, with 7 bases matching TRBD1. Germline V gene lookup returns CDR1 PRHDT and CDR2 FYEKMQ (reference sequence). Losses at the gene ends were 5 bases for V and 4 bases for J; bases not matched to a gene: 5. The CDR3 runs 14 residues. CDR3: CASSDRALGNTIYF. The DNA for the CDR3 is TGTGCCAGCAGCGACAGGGCTTTAGGAAACACCATATATTTT.

The table lists this clone with a few counts. This sequence joins TRBV5-1 and TRBJ2-7, with TRBD2 as a possible D gene (7 bases). Trimming removed 0 bases from V and 2 bases from J, with 12 bases in between. The CDR3 spans 15 residues. Germline V lookup: CDR1 SGHRS, CDR2 YFSETQ. The CDR3 DNA is TGCGCCAGCAGCTTGGTCGGGGGGCCTGCCTACGAGCAGTACTTC. Translated, it gives CASSLVGGPAYEQYF.

The rearrangement joins TRBV4-1 to TRBJ2-3, with D perhaps matching TRBD2 (7 bases). Germline V gene data show CDR1 as MGHRA and CDR2 as YSYEKL. The CDR3 extends over 17 amino acids. V was clipped by 0 bases and J by 6 bases, with 19 bases between them. CDR3 protein: CASSQEYAGAVLDTQYF. The CDR3 region has the DNA TGCGCCAGCAGCCAAGAGTATGCGGGGGCGGTTTTGGATACGCAGTATTTT.

The V call is TRBV10-1, the J call TRBJ2-3, with a tentative D call TRBD2 (5 bases). The CDR3 consists of 16 residues. The ends were cut back, 0 bases at V and 4 bases at J, with 14 bases in the middle. CDR1 and CDR2 from the germline V gene are WNHNN and SYGVQD (reference sequence). CDR3 coding DNA: TGCGCCAGCAGTGAGTCAGTACTAGGAGGTCCAGATACGCAGTATTTT. Its translation is CASSESVLGGPDTQYF.